The rows below give T cell receptor beta chains drawn from one sample of a study of blood T cell repertoires in COVID-19. The assay was immunoSEQ multiplex PCR, and TCRdb's table has in-frame clones only and misses some. The table includes around 220,000 clones, about 80% detected once. Input material: peripheral blood. These receptors were taken from a woman aged 80 or older with COVID-19, enrolled during active disease. CDR3s include the opening cysteine and the closing phenylalanine or tryptophan. The D gene is left open where the match is weak. Not all rows give a size; the values are once, few, many and, for expanded clones, a class.

D	J	V	size	CDR3	DNA
.	TRBJ1-1	TRBV19	.	CASSIDGRAGAFF	TGTGCCAGTAGTATAGATGGGAGGGCAGGGGCTTTCTTT
.	TRBJ2-1	TRBV4-1	.	CASSHGLAGAVYNEQFF	TGCGCCAGCAGCCACGGCCTCGCAGGGGCCGTCTACAATGAGCAGTTCTTC
.	TRBJ1-6	TRBV3-1/TRBV3-2	.	CASSQIDSETSPLHF	TGTGCCAGCAGCCAAATCGACAGTGAGACTTCACCCCTCCACTTT
.	TRBJ1-5	TRBV19	.	CASTNTGTQSQPQHF	TGTGCCAGTACGAATACCGGGACACAGAGCCAGCCCCAGCATTTT
TRBD2	TRBJ2-7	TRBV28	.	CASLSGREDEQYF	TGTGCCAGCCTTAGCGGGAGGGAGGACGAGCAGTACTTC
TRBD2	TRBJ2-1	TRBV5-1	.	CASSFSGGAGYEQFF	TGCGCCAGCAGCTTTAGCGGGGGGGCCGGGTATGAGCAGTTCTTC
.	TRBJ1-6	TRBV5-1	.	CASNQDSMNSPLHF	TGCGCCAGCAACCAGGACAGCATGAATTCACCCCTCCACTTT
.	TRBJ1-1	TRBV4-1	.	CASSQPPSRQQNTEAFF	TGCGCCAGCAGCCAACCACCCTCTCGACAGCAGAACACTGAAGCTTTCTTT
.	TRBJ1-6	TRBV11-2	.	CASSLEAGLGTLHF	TGTGCCAGCAGCTTAGAGGCGGGTTTGGGCACCCTCCACTTT
.	TRBJ2-1	TRBV19	.	CASSRTSRSYNEQFF	TGTGCCAGTAGTCGGACAAGTCGCTCCTACAATGAGCAGTTCTTC
.	TRBJ1-2	TRBV7-9	.	CASSFGGGYYGYTF	TGTGCCAGCAGCTTTGGTGGCGGCTACTATGGCTACACCTTC
TRBD1	TRBJ1-4	TRBV4-1	.	CASSHRQTGDEKLFF	TGCGCCAGCAGCCACCGACAAACAGGGGATGAAAAACTGTTTTTT
TRBD1	TRBJ2-3	TRBV29-1	once	CSVEKGQSTDTQYF	TGCAGCGTTGAAAAGGGACAGAGCACAGATACGCAGTATTTT
TRBD2	TRBJ2-1	TRBV12-3/TRBV12-4	.	CASSAGGGEQFF	TGTGCCAGCAGCGCCGGCGGGGGTGAGCAGTTCTTC
TRBD1	TRBJ2-5	TRBV2	.	CASRPQGLREETQYF	TGTGCCAGCAGGCCACAGGGGTTGAGGGAAGAGACCCAGTACTTC
.	TRBJ2-7	TRBV2	few	CASKGAGRPYEQYF	TGTGCCAGCAAAGGGGCAGGGAGGCCCTACGAGCAGTACTTC
TRBD1	TRBJ1-2	TRBV5-4	.	CASSSAGGRGYTF	TGTGCCAGCAGTTCCGCAGGGGGCCGTGGCTACACCTTC
.	TRBJ1-2	TRBV4-1	.	CASSQTAGGELANYGYTF	TGCGCCAGCAGCCAAACCGCGGGGGGGGAGTTAGCTAACTATGGCTACACCTTC
.	TRBJ2-7	TRBV3-1/TRBV3-2	once	CASSRTGTYEQYF	TGTGCCAGCAGCCGAACAGGGACCTACGAGCAGTACTTC
TRBD2	TRBJ2-3	TRBV19	.	CASSRLQRGGFTDTQYF	TGTGCCAGTAGTCGCCTTCAGCGGGGGGGATTCACAGATACGCAGTATTTT
TRBD1	TRBJ2-3	TRBV5-6	.	CASSLQGITDTQYF	TGTGCCAGCAGCTTACAGGGGATCACAGATACGCAGTATTTT
.	TRBJ1-2	TRBV10-3	.	CAISESEAHYGYTF	TGTGCCATCAGTGAGTCAGAGGCACACTATGGCTACACCTTC
.	TRBJ1-5	TRBV2	.	CASSERGFQPQHF	TGTGCCAGCAGTGAAAGGGGATTTCAGCCCCAGCATTTT
.	TRBJ2-7	TRBV6-5	few	CASRPGTGQRGEQYF	TGTGCCAGCAGACCCGGGACAGGCCAGCGGGGCGAGCAGTACTTC
.	TRBJ2-7	TRBV5-1	once	CASSLGPGLVDEQYF	TGCGCCAGCAGCTTGGGTCCGGGACTCGTCGACGAGCAGTACTTC
TRBD1	TRBJ2-7	TRBV6-5	.	CASVQSGTAAYEQYF	TGTGCCAGCGTCCAATCTGGGACAGCTGCCTACGAGCAGTACTTC
TRBD1	TRBJ1-2	TRBV6-6	.	CASKGAGGGGGYTF	TGTGCCAGCAAGGGCGCAGGGGGCGGGGGTGGCTACACCTTC
.	TRBJ2-2	TRBV7-9	.	CASSFGLLRAGELFF	TGTGCCAGCAGCTTCGGACTCCTAAGGGCCGGGGAGCTGTTTTTT
.	TRBJ1-5	TRBV28	.	CASSRGRGWQPQHF	TGTGCCAGCAGTCGAGGCAGGGGCTGGCAGCCCCAGCATTTT
TRBD1	TRBJ1-5	TRBV18	once	CASSGQGFEPQHF	TGTGCCAGCTCGGGACAGGGATTTGAGCCCCAGCATTTT
.	TRBJ1-4	TRBV6-5	.	CASSLQGLDEKLFF	TGTGCCAGCAGTCTACAGGGTCTCGATGAAAAACTGTTTTTT
TRBD1	TRBJ1-5	TRBV20-1	.	CSASPGGVSNQPQHF	TGCAGTGCTAGTCCAGGGGGAGTTAGCAATCAGCCCCAGCATTTT
.	TRBJ2-5	TRBV3-1/TRBV3-2	once	CASSQDRVVGLKETQYF	TGTGCCAGCAGCCAAGATAGGGTTGTTGGACTAAAGGAGACCCAGTACTTC
TRBD1	TRBJ1-5	TRBV10-3	.	CAISRGEKQPQHF	TGTGCCATCAGCAGGGGGGAGAAACAGCCCCAGCATTTT
TRBD2	TRBJ2-2	TRBV3-1/TRBV3-2	.	CASRPSGRAQNGELFF	TGTGCCAGCCGTCCTAGCGGGAGGGCCCAGAACGGGGAGCTGTTTTTT
TRBD1	TRBJ1-4	TRBV5-1	.	CASSYTGGADEKLFF	TGCGCCAGCAGCTATACAGGGGGCGCGGATGAAAAACTGTTTTTT
TRBD1	TRBJ1-1	TRBV19	.	CASSRSGDRVNTEAFF	TGTGCCAGTAGCAGATCTGGGGACAGGGTAAACACTGAAGCTTTCTTT
TRBD1	TRBJ2-5	TRBV16	.	CASSQLQGEKTQYF	TGTGCCAGCAGCCAACTTCAGGGGGAAAAGACCCAGTACTTC
TRBD1	TRBJ1-1	TRBV7-3	.	CASSAGTGGAAEAFF	TGTGCCAGCAGCGCCGGGACAGGGGGGGCAGCTGAAGCTTTCTTT
.	TRBJ1-1	TRBV6-5	.	CASRDRHLNTEAFF	TGTGCCAGCAGAGACAGGCATTTGAACACTGAAGCTTTCTTT
TRBD2	TRBJ2-7	TRBV5-6	.	CASSPAGTITYEQYF	TGTGCCAGCAGCCCGGCCGGGACTATAACCTACGAGCAGTACTTC
.	TRBJ1-2	TRBV5-4	.	CASSCPGCHGYTF	TGTGCCAGCAGCTGTCCCGGTTGTCATGGCTACACCTTC
TRBD2	TRBJ2-1	TRBV27	.	CASRTSGDYNEQFF	TGTGCCAGCAGAACTAGCGGGGACTACAATGAGCAGTTCTTC
TRBD1	TRBJ2-5	TRBV29-1	.	CSVTGTAQETQYF	TGCAGCGTGACCGGGACAGCTCAAGAGACCCAGTACTTC
.	TRBJ1-6	TRBV21-1	few	CASTGDRGYNSPLHF	TGTGCCAGCACCGGGGACAGGGGCTATAATTCACCCCTCCACTTT
.	TRBJ2-3	TRBV2	.	CASSSKQGTDTQYF	TGTGCCAGCAGTTCTAAGCAGGGCACAGATACGCAGTATTTT
TRBD1	TRBJ1-1	TRBV6-5	.	CASSTQGDSTEAFF	TGTGCCAGCAGTACACAGGGGGATAGCACTGAAGCTTTCTTT
.	TRBJ2-2	TRBV5-1	.	CASSLSQAGELFF	TGCGCCAGCAGCTTATCCCAGGCCGGGGAGCTGTTTTTT
.	TRBJ1-5	TRBV9	once	CASSVDGGEPQHF	TGTGCCAGCAGCGTAGACGGGGGGGAGCCCCAGCATTTT
.	TRBJ1-1	TRBV3-1/TRBV3-2	.	CASRHGENTEAFF	TGTGCCAGCAGGCACGGGGAGAACACTGAAGCTTTCTTT
.	TRBJ2-3	TRBV29-1	.	CSVESGTDTQYF	TGCAGCGTTGAATCCGGCACAGATACGCAGTATTTT
TRBD2	TRBJ2-1	TRBV6-5	.	CASSYSSGGRNEQFF	TGTGCCAGCAGTTACTCGTCGGGAGGGAGGAATGAGCAGTTCTTC
.	TRBJ1-6	TRBV19	.	CASSTTGIGAGNSPLHF	TGTGCCAGTAGTACCACAGGGATCGGGGCAGGCAATTCACCCCTCCACTTT
TRBD2	TRBJ2-3	TRBV2	.	CASSRTSGGLGGTDTQYF	TGTGCCAGCAGTAGGACTAGCGGGGGACTCGGGGGCACAGATACGCAGTATTTT
.	TRBJ1-1	TRBV2	.	CASERENIMNTEAFF	TGTGCCAGCGAGAGGGAAAACATCATGAACACTGAAGCTTTCTTT
TRBD1	TRBJ2-2	TRBV5-4	.	CASSLVQGANTGELFF	TGTGCCAGCAGCTTGGTGCAGGGGGCGAACACCGGGGAGCTGTTTTTT
TRBD2	TRBJ2-5	TRBV3-1/TRBV3-2	.	CASGGAGVETQYF	TGTGCCAGTGGGGGAGCGGGGGTGGAGACCCAGTACTTC
TRBD1	TRBJ1-3	TRBV6-4	.	CASSDDRELGNTIYF	TGTGCCAGCAGTGACGACAGGGAGTTAGGAAACACCATATATTTT
.	TRBJ1-3	TRBV6-6	.	CASRTVSSGNTIYF	TGTGCCAGCAGGACAGTGTCCTCTGGAAACACCATATATTTT
.	TRBJ1-4	TRBV5-1	.	CASSLAGSNEKLFF	TGCGCCAGCAGCTTGGCGGGGTCTAATGAAAAACTGTTTTTT